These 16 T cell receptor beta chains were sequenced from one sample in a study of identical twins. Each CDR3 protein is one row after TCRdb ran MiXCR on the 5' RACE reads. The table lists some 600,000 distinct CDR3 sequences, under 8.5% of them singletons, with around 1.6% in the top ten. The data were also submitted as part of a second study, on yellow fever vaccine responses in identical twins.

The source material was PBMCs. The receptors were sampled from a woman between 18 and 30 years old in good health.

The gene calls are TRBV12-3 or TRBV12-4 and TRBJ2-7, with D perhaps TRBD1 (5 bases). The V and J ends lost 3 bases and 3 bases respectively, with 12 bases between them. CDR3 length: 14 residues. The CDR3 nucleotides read TGTGCCAGCAGTTTGTCCCTAGGGGTCTACGAGCAGTACTTC. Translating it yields CASSLSLGVYEQYF.

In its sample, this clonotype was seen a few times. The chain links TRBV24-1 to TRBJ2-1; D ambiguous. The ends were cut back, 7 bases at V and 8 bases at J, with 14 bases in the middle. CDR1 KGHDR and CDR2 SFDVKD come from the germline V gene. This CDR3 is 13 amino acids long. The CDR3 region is CATSPELRDEQFF. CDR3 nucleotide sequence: TGTGCCACCAGCCCCGAGCTACGGGATGAGCAGTTCTTC.

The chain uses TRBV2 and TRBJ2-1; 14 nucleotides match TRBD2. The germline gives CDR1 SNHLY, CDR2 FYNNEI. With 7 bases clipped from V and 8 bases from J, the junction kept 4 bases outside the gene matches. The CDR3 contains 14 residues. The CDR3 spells CASKGTSGSYEQFF. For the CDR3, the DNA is TGTGCCAGCAAGGGGACTAGCGGGAGCTATGAGCAGTTCTTC.

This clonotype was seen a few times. For the CDR3, the DNA is TGCGCCAGCAGTGAAACAGGGGGGATCGGGGAGCTGTTTTTT. It translates to CASSETGGIGELFF. J is TRBJ2-2 and V is TRBV5-1, with TRBD1 matching 8 bases. V gave up 5 bases and J gave up 7 bases; unmatched junction bases: 7. CDR3 size: 14 residues. Germline loops: CDR1 SGHRS, CDR2 YFSETQ.

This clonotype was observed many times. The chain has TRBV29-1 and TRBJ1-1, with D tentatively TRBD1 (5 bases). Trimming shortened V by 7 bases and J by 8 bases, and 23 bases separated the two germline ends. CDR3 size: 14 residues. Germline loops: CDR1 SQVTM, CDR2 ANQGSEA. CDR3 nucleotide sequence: TGCAGCGCCAATAACAGAGAGGGGAAGTTAGAAGCTTTCTTT. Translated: CSANNREGKLEAFF.

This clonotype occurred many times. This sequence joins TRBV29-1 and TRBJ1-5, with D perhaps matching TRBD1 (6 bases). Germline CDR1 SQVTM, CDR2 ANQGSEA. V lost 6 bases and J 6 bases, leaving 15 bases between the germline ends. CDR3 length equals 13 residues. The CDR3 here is CSVRSGEGQPQHF. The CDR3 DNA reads TGCAGCGTCCGCTCAGGGGAGGGTCAGCCCCAGCATTTT.

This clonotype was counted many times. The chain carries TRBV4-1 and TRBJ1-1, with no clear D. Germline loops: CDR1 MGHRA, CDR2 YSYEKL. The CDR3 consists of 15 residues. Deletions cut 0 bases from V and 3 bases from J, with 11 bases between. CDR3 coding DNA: TGCGCCAGCAGCCAAGAGCCGCAGGCTTACACTGAAGCTTTCTTT. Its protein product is CASSQEPQAYTEAFF.

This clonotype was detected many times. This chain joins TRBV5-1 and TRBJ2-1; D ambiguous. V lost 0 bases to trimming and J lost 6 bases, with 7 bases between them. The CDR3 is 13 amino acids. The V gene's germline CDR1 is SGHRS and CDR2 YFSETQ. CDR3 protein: CASSLANSNEQFF. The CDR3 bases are TGCGCCAGCAGCTTGGCCAACAGCAATGAGCAGTTCTTC.

CDR3 in amino acids: CASSDGRIPNYGYTF. CDR3 nucleotide sequence: TGTGCCAGCAGCGATGGACGGATTCCTAACTATGGCTACACCTTC. This rearrangement joins TRBV9 to TRBJ1-2; no clear D gene. In germline, CDR1 is SGDLS, CDR2 YYNGEE. V was pared by 3 bases and J by 0 bases, with 12 bases between. The CDR3 is 15 amino acids.

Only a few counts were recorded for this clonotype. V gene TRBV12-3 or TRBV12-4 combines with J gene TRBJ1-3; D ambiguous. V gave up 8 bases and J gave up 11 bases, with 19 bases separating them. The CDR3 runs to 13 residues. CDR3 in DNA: TGTGCCAGCTCGGTCGCGCTCCTTAACGCCATATATTTT. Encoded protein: CASSVALLNAIYF.

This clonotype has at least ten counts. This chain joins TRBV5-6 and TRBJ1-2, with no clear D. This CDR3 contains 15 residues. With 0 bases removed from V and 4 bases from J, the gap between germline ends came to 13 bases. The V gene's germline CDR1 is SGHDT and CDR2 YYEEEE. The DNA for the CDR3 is TGTGCCAGCAGCTTGGCGATCAGTGACTCCTATGGCTACACCTTC. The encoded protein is CASSLAISDSYGYTF.

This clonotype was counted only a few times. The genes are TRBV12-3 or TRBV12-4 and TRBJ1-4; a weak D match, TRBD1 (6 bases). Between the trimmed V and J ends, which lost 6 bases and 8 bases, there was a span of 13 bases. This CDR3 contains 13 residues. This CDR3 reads CASRSTGGEKLFF. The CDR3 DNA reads TGTGCCAGCAGGTCGACAGGAGGGGAAAAACTGTTTTTT.

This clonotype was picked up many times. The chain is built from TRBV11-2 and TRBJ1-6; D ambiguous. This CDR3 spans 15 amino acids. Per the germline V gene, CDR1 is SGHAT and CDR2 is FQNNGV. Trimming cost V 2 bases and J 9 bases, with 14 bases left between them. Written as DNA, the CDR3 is TGTGCCAGCAGCTTAAGTGGCTACGGCTCTTCACCCCTCCACTTT. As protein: CASSLSGYGSSPLHF.

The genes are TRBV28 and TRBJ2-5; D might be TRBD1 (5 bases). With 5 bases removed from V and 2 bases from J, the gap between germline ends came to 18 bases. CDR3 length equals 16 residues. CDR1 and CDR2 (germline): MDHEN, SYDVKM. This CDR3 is CASSPLGRALQETQYF. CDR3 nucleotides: TGTGCCAGCAGTCCCTTGGGCAGGGCCCTACAAGAGACCCAGTACTTC.

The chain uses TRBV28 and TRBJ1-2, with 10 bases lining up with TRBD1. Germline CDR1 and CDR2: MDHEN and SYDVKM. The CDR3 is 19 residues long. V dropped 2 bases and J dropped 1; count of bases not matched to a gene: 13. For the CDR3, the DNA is TGTGCCAGCAGTTTACTTTCTGGGACAGGGGCTCTTATTAACTATGGCTACACCTTC. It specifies CASSLLSGTGALINYGYTF.

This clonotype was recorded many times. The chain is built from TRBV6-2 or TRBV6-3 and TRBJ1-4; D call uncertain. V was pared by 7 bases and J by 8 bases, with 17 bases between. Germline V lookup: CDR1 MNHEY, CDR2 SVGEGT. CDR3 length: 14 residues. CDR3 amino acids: CASNHVGFDEKLFF. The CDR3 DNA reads TGTGCCAGCAACCACGTGGGGTTTGACGAAAAACTGTTTTTT.